This is a list of T cell receptor beta chains from one sample in a study of blood T cell repertoires in COVID-19. The table came from immunoSEQ multiplex PCR; TCRdb's copy has only in-frame clones and leaves some out. The sample shows about 120,000 clones, less than 85% of them seen only once. What was sequenced was peripheral blood. The source of these receptors is a man younger than 45 with acute or convalescent COVID-19. The CDR3 runs from the conserved cysteine through the conserved F or W. Fields, in order: J gene, V gene, D gene, clone size, CDR3 DNA, CDR3 protein. The D gene is left open where the match is weak. For some rows the clone size is stated as once, few or many, or as a class when expanded; others skip it.

>TRBJ1-2|TRBV25-1|.|many
TGTGCCAGCAGAATTGGGGGAGGGGTTGGTGGCTACACCTTC
CASRIGGGVGGYTF
>TRBJ2-1|TRBV13|TRBD2|.
TGTGCCAGCAGCTCAATGGAACTAGCGGACAATGAGCAGTTCTTC
CASSSMELADNEQFF
>TRBJ2-1|TRBV7-9|.|.
TGTGCCAGCAGCCCGGGGGGCAGGACCTACAATGAGCAGTTCTTC
CASSPGGRTYNEQFF
>TRBJ2-7|TRBV18|TRBD1|.
TGTGCCAGCTCACCACCGGGACAGGGGGAGTACGAGCAGTACTTC
CASSPPGQGEYEQYF
>TRBJ2-2|TRBV6-5|TRBD1|.
TGTGCCGGACAGGTGGACTCGAACACCGGGGAGCTGTTTTTT
CAGQVDSNTGELFF
>TRBJ1-5|TRBV15|.|.
TGTGCCACCAGCGGGAGGTCTCATCAGCCCCAGCATTTT
CATSGRSHQPQHF
>TRBJ1-4|TRBV30|.|.
TGTGCCTGCGACAGGACGGCTGAAAAACTGTTTTTT
CACDRTAEKLFF
>TRBJ2-1|TRBV12-5|TRBD2|.
TGTGCTAGTGGTTCGCCCCAGGGAGGACTAGCGGGGTACAATGAGCAGTTCTTC
CASGSPQGGLAGYNEQFF
>TRBJ2-5|TRBV27|TRBD2|.
TGTGCCAGCATCGGGAGGGAGACCCAGTACTTC
CASIGRETQYF
>TRBJ1-2|TRBV7-9|TRBD1|many
TGTGCCAGCAGCTCATCCAACAGGGGGTATGATGGCTACACCTTC
CASSSSNRGYDGYTF
>TRBJ2-3|TRBV5-4|.|.
TGTGCCAGCAGCCCTCGGGAGCAATCCACAGATACGCAGTATTTT
CASSPREQSTDTQYF
>TRBJ1-1|TRBV12-3/TRBV12-4|.|.
TGTGCCAGCAGTTTAATCGGGGGCACTGAAGCTTTCTTT
CASSLIGGTEAFF
>TRBJ2-2|TRBV12-3/TRBV12-4|.|.
TGTGCCAGCAGAACCAGGGTTACCGGGGAGCTGTTTTTT
CASRTRVTGELFF
>TRBJ1-5|TRBV28|TRBD1|once
TGTGCCAGCGAGGACAGGGGAAGCAATCAGCCCCAGCATTTT
CASEDRGSNQPQHF
>TRBJ1-1|TRBV18|.|.
TGTGCCAGCTCACTTGGAGCAGAGAACACTGAAGCTTTCTTT
CASSLGAENTEAFF
>TRBJ1-3|TRBV7-2|.|.
TGTGCCAGCAGCTCACAGGGCTACAGCGACACCATATATTTT
CASSSQGYSDTIYF
>TRBJ2-2|TRBV19|TRBD1|.
TGTGCCAGTAGTGTAGTGGGGACAGGGGTGCCCGGGGAGCTGTTTTTT
CASSVVGTGVPGELFF
>TRBJ1-4|TRBV7-9|TRBD1|.
TGTGCCAGCAGCCCCGTTCTGGGACAGGATAATGAAAAACTGTTTTTT
CASSPVLGQDNEKLFF
>TRBJ2-5|TRBV19|TRBD1|.
TGTGCCAGTAGTGGAGGGACAGGGTATATTCAAGAGACCCAGTACTTC
CASSGGTGYIQETQYF
>TRBJ2-5|TRBV19|TRBD2|.
TGTGCCAGTAGCCCCATCTCAGCGGGGGGGCAAGAGACCCAGTACTTC
CASSPISAGGQETQYF
>TRBJ2-1|TRBV28|TRBD2|few
TGTGCCAGCACCTCGGGGGGGGAGCGGGACTCCTACAATGAGCAGTTCTTC
CASTSGGERDSYNEQFF
>TRBJ2-7|TRBV2|.|.
TGTGCCAGCAGGGAACCGTTGTACGAGCAGTACTTC
CASREPLYEQYF
>TRBJ2-1|TRBV3-1/TRBV3-2|.|.
TGTGCCAGCAGCCAAGATGCGAGGGTCTACAATGAGCAGTTCTTC
CASSQDARVYNEQFF
>TRBJ2-2|TRBV9|TRBD2|once
TGTGCCAGCAGCGTTAGCGGGAGGGCGGCCGGGGAGCTGTTTTTT
CASSVSGRAAGELFF
>TRBJ1-1|TRBV2|.|.
TGTGCCAGCAATAGGCAGGCAATGAACACTGAAGCTTTCTTT
CASNRQAMNTEAFF
>TRBJ2-4|TRBV15|TRBD1|.
TGTGCCACCAGCAGAGTTACAGGGGGCTCCTTAGCCAAAAACATTCAGTACTTC
CATSRVTGGSLAKNIQYF
>TRBJ2-1|TRBV7-2|TRBD1|.
TGTGCCAGCAGCGGACAGGGGACTTACAATGAGCAGTTCTTC
CASSGQGTYNEQFF
>TRBJ2-2|TRBV6-5|.|.
TGTGCCAGCGGCCAAACCGGGGAGCTGTTTTTT
CASGQTGELFF
>TRBJ1-5|TRBV10-1|.|.
TGCGCCAGCAGGGGGGGTAGCAATCAGCCCCAGCATTTT
CASRGGSNQPQHF
>TRBJ2-1|TRBV5-1|TRBD2|once
TGCGCCAGCAGCTACAGCGGGGGAAGAGGGAATGAGCAGTTCTTC
CASSYSGGRGNEQFF
>TRBJ2-3|TRBV6-4|TRBD2|few
TGTGCCAGCAGTGACGCTAGCGGGAGCCCAGATACGCAGTATTTT
CASSDASGSPDTQYF
>TRBJ1-2|TRBV5-6|.|.
TGTGCCAGCAGCTTGGGTACGGGTTCCGGGTACTATGGCTACACCTTC
CASSLGTGSGYYGYTF
>TRBJ1-1|TRBV9|.|.
TGTGCCAGCAGCCCCTCAGGGGCGAGGAACACTGAAGCTTTCTTT
CASSPSGARNTEAFF
>TRBJ2-7|TRBV2|TRBD1|.
TGTGCCAGCAGGGTGGACAGGGCGAGCGAGCAGTACTTC
CASRVDRASEQYF
>TRBJ1-4|TRBV6-1|.|.
TGTGCCAGCAGTGAAGCAGGGGCTAATGAAAAACTGTTTTTT
CASSEAGANEKLFF
>TRBJ1-4|TRBV6-1|TRBD1|.
TGTGCCAGCAGTGAAGGGTCTGGGACAGGGAAGGCAAAACTGTTTTTT
CASSEGSGTGKAKLFF